These 4 T cell receptor beta chains share one sample of origin, sequenced in a study of follicular helper T cells after annual influenza vaccination (dated by TCRdb to about 2017). Receptor amplification or capture employed the immunoSEQ multiplex PCR assay. TCRdb's version of the immuneACCESS table is confined to in-frame rearrangements and falls short of the full clone set. An unresolved V gene accounts for under half of the shortfall where checked; the remainder is of unknown origin. Recorded for this sample are some 15,000 clones; 84% of them occurred a single time. The ten largest clones add up to approximately 1.4% of the sample. In the paper's terms, the time point label means: 2014-2015 season, 7 days after vaccination. Sequencing used CXCR5+ CD38- circulating T follicular helper cells from blood, obtained 7 days after influenza vaccination. The cell subset or site label, read with the paper, signifies: circulating Tfh, non-naive CD4+CXCR5+PD-1+ (ICOS+CD38+ or ICOS-CD38-). The receptor set was obtained from an adult who received the influenza vaccine.

The rearrangement joins TRBV18 to TRBJ2-7; D might be TRBD1 (6 bases). The CDR3 is made up of 17 amino acids. V gave up 3 bases and J gave up 2 bases, with 20 bases separating them. CDR1 is KGHSH, CDR2 LQKENI, per germline. CDR3 region: CASSPRIGQSGAYEQYF. The CDR3 region has the DNA TGTGCCAGCTCACCTAGGATAGGACAGTCTGGCGCCTACGAGCAGTACTTC.

The chain employs TRBV29-1 and TRBJ1-5; TRBD1 is a possible D gene (6 bases). Trimming stripped 4 bases from V and 3 bases from J, with 16 bases between. The CDR3 runs 15 residues. Germline CDR1 and CDR2: SQVTM and ANQGSEA. CDR3 coding DNA: TGCAGCGTTGTCCTCCTGGACAGCCCCAATCAGCCCCAGCATTTT. This gives the protein CSVVLLDSPNQPQHF. Full variable domain (outside the CDR3, taken from reference TRBV29-1 and TRBJ1-5): SAVISQKPSRDICQRGTSLTIQCQVDSQVTMMFWYRQQPGQSLTLIATANQGSEATYESGFVIDKFPISRPNLTFSTLTVSNMSPEDSSIYLCSVVLLDSPNQPQHFGDGTRLSIL.

This rearrangement joins TRBV29-1 to TRBJ2-3, with 11 bases aligning to TRBD2. V was pared by 4 bases and J by 4 bases, with 4 bases of the junction left unmatched. This CDR3 spans 14 amino acids. Germline lookup yields CDR1 SQVTM and CDR2 ANQGSEA. CDR3 nucleotide sequence: TGCAGCGTTGGCGGACTAGCGGGTCCAGATACGCAGTATTTT. It yields the protein CSVGGLAGPDTQYF.

V gene TRBV7-6 combines with J gene TRBJ2-4; D gene unclear. The length of the CDR3 is 13 residues. CDR1 and CDR2 from the germline V gene are SGHVS and FNYEAQ. Between the trimmed V and J ends, which lost 2 bases and 8 bases, there was a span of 10 bases. CDR3 loop: CASSLSSSDIQYF. The CDR3 region has the DNA TGTGCCAGCAGCTTAAGTAGTTCTGACATTCAGTACTTC.